These 21 T cell receptor beta chains were sequenced from one sample in a study of OX40 agonist ivuxolimab in advanced cancers. Clones were read by immunoSEQ multiplex PCR, and TCRdb kept only the in-frame ones, dropping some. The repertoire holds about 35,000 clones, with around 80% as singletons. The source was CD4+ or CD8+ T cells sorted from blood, collected in a trial of the OX40 agonist ivuxolimab. The origin of the receptors is an adult with an advanced solid tumor such as melanoma, head and neck, liver or kidney cancer.

This rearrangement joins TRBV7-9 to TRBJ2-5, with no clear D. The assigned J gene may be wrong: the sequence end matches TRBJ2-7 better. This CDR3 is built from 12 residues. Germline-derived CDR1 and CDR2 are SEHNR and FQNEAQ (reference sequence). CDR3 region: CASSDPSDEQYF. DNA for the CDR3: TGTGCCAGCAGCGATCCCTCTGACGAGCAGTACTTC.

The chain employs TRBV28 and TRBJ1-2; D is possibly TRBD1 (5 bases). Germline V lookup: CDR1 MDHEN, CDR2 SYDVKM. The germline V and J ends were trimmed by 6 bases and 7 bases, with 18 bases remaining between them. This CDR3 is built from 14 residues. The CDR3 here is CASRDLLREGGYTF. CDR3 nucleotide sequence: TGTGCCAGCAGGGACCTTCTCAGGGAAGGTGGCTACACCTTC.

This sequence joins TRBV28 and TRBJ2-4; 9 bases are a match to TRBD2. V dropped 3 bases and J dropped 6; count of bases not matched to a gene: 12. This CDR3 has 17 amino acids. Germline-derived CDR1 and CDR2 are MDHEN and SYDVKM. The CDR3 DNA is TGTGCCAGCAGTTTGGAGGGGTTAGGAGCGGGGGGAAACATTCAGTACTTC. Encoded protein: CASSLEGLGAGGNIQYF.

This chain connects TRBV30 to TRBJ1-2, with no clear D. The CDR3 extends over 11 amino acids. Germline V gene sequence: CDR1 GTSNPN, CDR2 SVGIG (reference sequence). V gave up 5 bases and J gave up 4 bases, with 8 bases separating them. DNA for the CDR3: TGTGCCTGGCAGGTTCTCTATGGCTACACCTTC. This encodes CAWQVLYGYTF.

This rearrangement joins TRBV7-8 to TRBJ2-1, with TRBD1 matching over 7 bases. The V gene's germline CDR1 is SGHVS and CDR2 FQNEAQ. J gave up 10 bases and V 5 bases, and 11 bases lay outside the gene matches. This CDR3 contains 14 residues. CDR3 bases: TGTGCCAGCAGCAGCACAGGGGTCTCCAGGGAGCAGTTCTTC. Encoded protein: CASSSTGVSREQFF.

In regard to this clone: Other DNA sequences in the sample encode the same CDR3. The chain uses TRBV18 and TRBJ2-7, with 8 bases aligning to TRBD1. The V and J ends lost 3 bases and 4 bases, in that order; junction bases with no gene match: 2. The CDR3 contains 13 residues. Germline CDR1 is KGHSH and CDR2 is LQKENI. CDR3 sequence (DNA): TGTGCCAGCTCACCTGGGACAGGATACGAGCAGTACTTC. It yields the protein CASSPGTGYEQYF.

The chain links TRBV7-2 to TRBJ2-3; D may be TRBD2 (5 bases). The germline V and J ends were trimmed by 5 bases and 3 bases, with 24 bases remaining between them. The CDR3 length is 18 residues. CDR1 is SGHTA, CDR2 FQGNSA, per germline. The CDR3 sequence: CASSPVAGQAMGTDTQYF. In nucleotides, the CDR3 is TGTGCCAGCAGCCCTGTCGCGGGCCAGGCTATGGGGACAGATACGCAGTATTTT.

The chain is built from TRBV18 and TRBJ2-5; D remains ambiguous. The J call may be in error: the DNA end matches TRBJ2-7 better. Germline V gene lookup returns CDR1 KGHSH and CDR2 LQKENI. The CDR3 consists of 13 residues. The CDR3 loop is CASSPRPSYEQYF. The CDR3 nucleotides are TGTGCCAGCTCACCCCGGCCATCCTACGAGCAGTACTTC.

Concerning this clone: Other DNA sequences in this specimen translate into the identical CDR3. This chain uses TRBV4-1 with TRBJ1-1, with D uncertain. Germline CDR1 reads MGHRA; CDR2 reads YSYEKL. Trimming stripped 5 bases from V and 7 bases from J, with 5 bases between. The CDR3 length is 10 residues. The CDR3 sequence is CASSNGEAFF. In DNA form, the CDR3 reads TGCGCCAGCAGCAACGGTGAAGCTTTCTTT.

This clone was recorded once. The gene calls are TRBV7-3 and TRBJ1-2; no definite D call. Trimming took 5 bases from V and 0 from J, leaving 7 bases between them. CDR3 size: 13 residues. From germline, CDR1 is SGHTA and CDR2 FQGTGA. CDR3 bases: TGTGCCAGCAGCCCCACAACTAACTATGGCTACACCTTC. It encodes CASSPTTNYGYTF.

This clone was observed a single time. This rearrangement joins TRBV7-9 to TRBJ2-7; perhaps TRBD1 as D (5 bases). This CDR3 is built from 13 residues. CDR1 is SEHNR and CDR2 is FQNEAQ in the germline V gene (reference sequence). Trimming shortened V by 2 bases and J by 6 bases, and 11 bases separated the two germline ends. The DNA for the CDR3 is TGTGCCAGCAGCTTAACAGGTGGTAGCGAGCAGTACTTC. Translating it yields CASSLTGGSEQYF.

V is TRBV7-3 and J is TRBJ1-1; D remains ambiguous. Per the germline V gene, CDR1 is SGHTA and CDR2 is FQGTGA. V lost 2 bases and J lost 1, with 5 bases in between. The CDR3 consists of 13 residues. The CDR3: CASSLSKNTEAFF. In nucleotides, the CDR3 is TGTGCCAGCAGCTTATCGAAGAACACTGAAGCTTTCTTT.

This sequence joins TRBV11-2 and TRBJ1-6, with 7 bases identical to TRBD1. From germline, CDR1 is SGHAT and CDR2 FQNNGV. With 5 bases clipped from V and 9 bases from J, the junction kept 10 bases outside the gene matches. This CDR3 contains 15 residues. As DNA, the CDR3 is TGTGCCAGCAGCCCACCGGACAGGCGGGGTTCACCCCTCCACTTT. Translated: CASSPPDRRGSPLHF.

The chain has TRBV18 and TRBJ1-6; 7 positions agree with TRBD1. Looked up from germline, CDR1 is KGHSH and CDR2 is LQKENI. There are 14 residues in the CDR3. V gave up 3 bases and J gave up 7 bases; unmatched junction bases: 3. This CDR3 is CASSPRDSNSPLHF. As DNA, the CDR3 is TGTGCCAGCTCACCGCGGGACAGCAATTCACCCCTCCACTTT. Supplemented by reference TRBV18 and TRBJ1-6, the full variable domain reads NAGVMQNPRHLVRRRGQEARLRCSPMKGHSHVYWYRQLPEEGLKFMVYLQKENIIDESGMPKERFSAEFPKEGPSILRIQQVVRGDSAAYFCASSPRDSNSPLHFGNGTRLTVT.

V is TRBV27 and J is TRBJ2-5; 8 positions match TRBD2. J gave up 2 bases and V 2 bases, and 10 bases lay outside the gene matches. Germline CDR1 and CDR2: MNHEY and SMNVEV (reference sequence). The CDR3 spans 17 residues. The CDR3 sequence: CASSLGESSGPQETQYF. CDR3 in DNA: TGTGCCAGCAGTTTAGGAGAGTCTAGCGGGCCGCAAGAGACCCAGTACTTC.

The V and J genes are TRBV5-5 and TRBJ2-7, with 8 bases matching TRBD1. V shed 4 bases and J 5 bases; nucleotides not matched to a gene: 5. Per the germline V gene, CDR1 is SGHKS and CDR2 is YYEKEE (reference sequence). CDR3 length: 13 amino acids. DNA for the CDR3: TGTGCCAGCAGCATCTGGACAGGGAACGAGCAGTACTTC. Residues: CASSIWTGNEQYF.

The chain uses TRBV6-1 and TRBJ1-3, with D possibly TRBD1 on 5 matching bases. V dropped 8 bases and J dropped 2 bases, with 10 bases sitting between them. Germline-derived CDR1 and CDR2 are MNHNS and SASEGT. The CDR3 runs 13 residues. CDR3 protein: CASGGLAGNTIYF. The CDR3 coding sequence is TGTGCCAGCGGGGGACTCGCTGGAAACACCATATATTTT.

The chain employs TRBV4-1 and TRBJ2-1; 14 bases line up with TRBD2. Losses at the gene ends were 6 bases for V and 8 bases for J; bases not matched to a gene: 18. The CDR3 is 19 amino acids. CDR1 is MGHRA, CDR2 YSYEKL, per germline. The CDR3: CASSPAPGLAGVSADEQFF. CDR3 DNA sequence: TGCGCCAGCAGTCCTGCCCCGGGACTAGCGGGAGTCTCGGCGGATGAGCAGTTCTTC.

The chain links TRBV12-5 to TRBJ1-2, with TRBD1 matching 8 bases. CDR1 and CDR2 from the germline V gene are LGHNT and FRNRAP. V trimming: 0 bases; J trimming: 4 bases; junction bases outside the gene matches: 4. This CDR3 has 15 residues. CDR3 sequence: CASGLVPGGGYGYTF. CDR3 nucleotides: TGTGCTAGTGGTTTGGTACCAGGGGGCGGCTATGGCTACACCTTC.

J is TRBJ2-7 and V is TRBV13; 8 bases agree with TRBD2. The CDR3 has 17 residues. Germline V CDR1 and CDR2: PRHDT, FYEKMQ (reference sequence). After removal of 5 bases from V and 0 bases from J, the junction contained 12 bases not matched to a gene. Here the CDR3 reads CASSTRNREGSSYEQYF. CDR3 in DNA: TGTGCCAGCAGCACTAGAAACCGGGAGGGGAGCTCCTACGAGCAGTACTTC.

The chain links TRBV7-9 to TRBJ2-3; TRBD2 agrees at 9 bases. Losses at the gene ends were 5 bases for V and 4 bases for J; bases not matched to a gene: 10. CDR3 length: 16 residues. Per the germline V gene, CDR1 is SEHNR and CDR2 is FQNEAQ (reference sequence). The CDR3 DNA reads as TGTGCCAGCAGCCATGGGGGCGGGGGGGCAGCAGATACGCAGTATTTT. As protein: CASSHGGGGAADTQYF.